The entry below gives a single T cell receptor (beta chain) sequence along with its context. Its antigen is undetermined. This sample is drawn from a study of glioma-infiltrating T cells after dendritic cell vaccination. Study results and caveats: Higher pretreatment TIL content predicted longer progression-free time and survival.

Using immunoSEQ multiplex PCR, the repertoire was profiled, and TCRdb retains in-frame clones only, with some absent. The sample contains approximately 90,000 clones, about 85% of which appear only once. The germline V gene has CDR1 SGHTA and CDR2 FQGNSA. V shed 5 bases and J shed 3 bases, with 7 bases lying between them. This CDR3 is 12 amino acids long. The TCR comes from a human donor with glioblastoma. V gene TRBV7-2 combines with J gene TRBJ2-5; D unresolved. This sample comprised blood, obtained before dendritic cell vaccination. Here the CDR3 DNA reads TGTGCCAGCAGCCTAAAAAAAGAGACCCAGTACTTC. It codes for CASSLKKETQYF. The full variable domain, its missing parts supplied by reference TRBV7-2 and TRBJ2-5, is GAGVSQSPSNKVTEKGKDVELRCDPISGHTALYWYRQSLGQGLEFLIYFQGNSAPDKSGLPSDRFSAERTGGSVSTLTIQRTQQEDSAVYLCASSLKKETQYFGPGTRLLVL.